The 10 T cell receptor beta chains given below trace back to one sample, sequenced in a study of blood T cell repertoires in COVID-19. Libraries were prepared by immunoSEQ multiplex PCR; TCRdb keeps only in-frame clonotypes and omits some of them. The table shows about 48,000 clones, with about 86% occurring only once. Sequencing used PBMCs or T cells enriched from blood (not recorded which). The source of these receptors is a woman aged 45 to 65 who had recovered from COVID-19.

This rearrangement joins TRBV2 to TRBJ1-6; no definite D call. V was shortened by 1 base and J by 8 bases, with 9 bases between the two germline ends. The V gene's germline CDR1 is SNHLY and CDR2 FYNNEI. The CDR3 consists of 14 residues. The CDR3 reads CASSEEWRYSPLHF. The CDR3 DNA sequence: TGTGCCAGCAGTGAAGAATGGCGGTATTCACCCCTCCACTTT.

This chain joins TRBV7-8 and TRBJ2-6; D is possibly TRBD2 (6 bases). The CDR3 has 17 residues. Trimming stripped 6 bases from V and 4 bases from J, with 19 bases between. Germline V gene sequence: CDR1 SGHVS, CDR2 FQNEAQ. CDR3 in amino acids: CASSSGDGSRGANVLTF. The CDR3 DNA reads TGTGCCAGCAGTTCGGGAGACGGGTCCAGGGGGGCCAACGTCCTGACTTTC.

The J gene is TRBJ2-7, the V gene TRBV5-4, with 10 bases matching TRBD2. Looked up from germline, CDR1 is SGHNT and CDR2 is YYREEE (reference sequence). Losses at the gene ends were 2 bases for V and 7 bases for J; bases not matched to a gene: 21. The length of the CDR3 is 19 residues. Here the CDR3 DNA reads TGTGCCAGCAGCTTAATGGTGTTAGCGGGAGGCGCCTCAGGGAGGGAGCAGTACTTC. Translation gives CASSLMVLAGGASGREQYF.

CDR3 sequence (DNA): TGTGCCAGCAGTGAATTGTCACAGATGAACACTGAAGCTTTCTTT. The encoded protein is CASSELSQMNTEAFF. The chain links TRBV25-1 to TRBJ1-1; unclear D gene. The CDR3 consists of 15 residues. Germline values: CDR1 MGHDK, CDR2 SYGVNS. V was cut by 1 base and J by 0 bases, with 9 bases left in between.

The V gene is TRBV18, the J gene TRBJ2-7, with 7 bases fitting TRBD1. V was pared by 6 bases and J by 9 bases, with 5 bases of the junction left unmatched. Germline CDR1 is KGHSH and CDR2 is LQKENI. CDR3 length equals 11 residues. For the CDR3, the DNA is TGTGCCAGCTCGCTACAGGGGCCGCAGTACTTC. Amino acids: CASSLQGPQYF.

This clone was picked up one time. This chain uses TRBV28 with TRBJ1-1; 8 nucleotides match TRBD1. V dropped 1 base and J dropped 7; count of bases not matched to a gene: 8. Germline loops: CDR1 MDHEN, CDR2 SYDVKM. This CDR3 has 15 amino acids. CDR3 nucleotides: TGTGCCAGCAGTTTATCAGCGACAGGGGCCCGTGAAGCTTTCTTT. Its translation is CASSLSATGAREAFF.

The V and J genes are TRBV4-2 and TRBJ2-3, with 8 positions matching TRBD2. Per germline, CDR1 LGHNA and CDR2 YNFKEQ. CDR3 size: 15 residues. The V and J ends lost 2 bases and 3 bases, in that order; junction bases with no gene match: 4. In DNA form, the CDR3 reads TGTGCCAGCAGCCAAACGGGGGGGGCTACAGATACGCAGTATTTT. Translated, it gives CASSQTGGATDTQYF.

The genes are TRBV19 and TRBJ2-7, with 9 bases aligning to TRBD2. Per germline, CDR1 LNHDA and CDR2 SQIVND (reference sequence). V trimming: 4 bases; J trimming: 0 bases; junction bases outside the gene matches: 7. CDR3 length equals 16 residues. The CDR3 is CASSNRAGGDSYEQYF. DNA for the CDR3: TGTGCCAGTAGTAATAGAGCGGGGGGCGACTCCTACGAGCAGTACTTC.

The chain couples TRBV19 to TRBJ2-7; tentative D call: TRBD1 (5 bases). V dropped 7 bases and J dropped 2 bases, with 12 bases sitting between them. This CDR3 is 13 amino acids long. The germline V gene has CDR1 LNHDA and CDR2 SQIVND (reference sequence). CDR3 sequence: CASIPTDTYEQYF. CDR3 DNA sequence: TGTGCCAGTATCCCGACAGATACCTACGAGCAGTACTTC.

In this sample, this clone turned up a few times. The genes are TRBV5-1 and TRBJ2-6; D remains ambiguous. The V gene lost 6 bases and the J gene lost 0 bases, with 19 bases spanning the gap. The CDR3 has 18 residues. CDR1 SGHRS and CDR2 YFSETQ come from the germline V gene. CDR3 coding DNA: TGCGCCAGCACCAAATTAGCCCCGAGGAGCTCTGGGGCCAACGTCCTGACTTTC. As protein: CASTKLAPRSSGANVLTF. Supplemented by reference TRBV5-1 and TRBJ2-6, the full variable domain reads KAGVTQTPRYLIKTRGQQVTLSCSPISGHRSVSWYQQTPGQGLQFLFEYFSETQRNKGNFPGRFSGRQFSNSRSEMNVSTLELGDSALYLCASTKLAPRSSGANVLTFGAGSRLTVL.